The entry that follows covers one T cell receptor (beta chain) sequence. The length of the CDR3 is 14 residues. The germline V gene encodes CDR1 MNHNY and CDR2 SVGAGI (reference sequence). Unmatched junction bases numbered 4, after V lost 6 bases and J lost 2 bases. Clones were sequenced by immunoSEQ multiplex PCR, and TCRdb holds only the in-frame ones, with some missing. The profile covers approximately 90,000 clones, with roughly 94% appearing a single time and about 0.84% taken by the ten largest. This entry is derived from a study of T cell changes during pregnancy in multiple sclerosis. This material consisted of peripheral blood, taken in the third trimester of pregnancy. J is TRBJ2-7 and V is TRBV6-6, with 10 positions matching TRBD1. The clonotype originates from a female donor with multiple sclerosis, enrolled in a pregnancy study. Here the CDR3 DNA reads TGTGCCAGCAGGGGGGGACAGGGGCCCTACGAGCAGTACTTC. Amino acid sequence: CASRGGQGPYEQYF.